One sample yielded the 31 T cell receptor beta chains listed below, sequenced in a study of cytomegalovirus exposure and HLA in healthy donors. The PCR ran on 60 Vbeta and 13 Jbeta primers. Generated by immunoSEQ multiplex PCR, the TCRdb table keeps only in-frame clones and is missing some. This table has 200,000 to 250,000 clones, around 80% appearing once. Material for sequencing was PBMCs. Receptors were obtained from a middle-aged woman in good health and CMV-seronegative.

The V call is TRBV30, the J call TRBJ1-6; tentatively, D is TRBD1 (5 bases). CDR3 length: 14 residues. Germline assignment: CDR1 GTSNPN and CDR2 SVGIG (reference sequence). Trimming shortened V by 3 bases and J by 10 bases, and 16 bases separated the two germline ends. CDR3 sequence reads: CAWSPGQGRSPLHF. The CDR3 coding sequence is TGTGCCTGGAGCCCCGGGCAGGGCAGATCACCCCTCCACTTT.

Points on this clone: This sample also contains other DNA sequences that code for the same CDR3. The CDR3 reads CASSPGQGGSPLHF. CDR3 DNA: TGTGCCAGCAGCCCGGGACAGGGAGGTTCACCCCTCCACTTT. The chain recombines TRBV7-9 with TRBJ1-6; TRBD1 agrees at 9 bases. The CDR3 spans 14 residues. The trim removed 5 bases at V and 9 bases at J, leaving 5 bases unmatched. The germline V gene has CDR1 SEHNR and CDR2 FQNEAQ (reference sequence). The full variable domain, rest sourced from reference TRBV7-9 and TRBJ1-6, is DTGVSQNPRHKITKRGQNVTFRCDPISEHNRLYWYRQTLGQGPEFLTYFQNEAQLEKSRLLSDRFSAERPKGSFSTLEIQRTEQGDSAMYLCASSPGQGGSPLHFGNGTRLTVT.

This clone was counted a single time. This chain uses TRBV9 with TRBJ1-1; no clear D gene. The CDR3 runs 13 residues. CDR1 and CDR2 (germline): SGDLS, YYNGEE. Trimming removed 6 bases at V and 5 bases at J, with 14 bases between. The CDR3 sequence is CASTGGRGTEAFF. The CDR3 DNA reads as TGTGCCAGCACCGGAGGCCGAGGGACTGAAGCTTTCTTT.

This clone was seen only a few times. V usage is TRBV4-3 and J usage is TRBJ1-1, with D possibly being TRBD1 (6 bases). The CDR3 runs to 15 residues. Germline V gene sequence: CDR1 LGHNA, CDR2 YSLEER. V shed 0 bases and J shed 7 bases, with 15 bases lying between them. The CDR3 DNA reads TGCGCCAGCAGCCAAGATAGTGTGGGGGCAGGTGAAGCTTTCTTT. It codes for CASSQDSVGAGEAFF.

This clone was seen only once. The chain employs TRBV4-2 and TRBJ2-7; a weak D match, TRBD1 (6 bases). The CDR3 runs to 14 residues. Germline CDR1 LGHNA, CDR2 YNFKEQ. Trimming cost V 4 bases and J 3 bases, with 13 bases left between them. The DNA of the CDR3 is TGTGCCAGCAGCCCGAGCTCAGGGGACTACGAGCAGTACTTC. The encoded protein is CASSPSSGDYEQYF.

The chain couples TRBV6-1 to TRBJ2-1; the match to TRBD2 covers 12 bases. This CDR3 has 13 residues. V lost 6 bases, J lost 10 bases, and 4 bases stayed unmatched. The germline CDR1 and CDR2 sequences are MNHNS and SASEGT. CDR3 sequence (DNA): TGTGCCAGCAGCCGACTAGCGGGGGTCGAGCAGTTCTTC. Amino acid sequence: CASSRLAGVEQFF.

The genes are TRBV29-1 and TRBJ2-5, with 10 bases lining up with TRBD1. TRBJ2-7 matches the DNA end more closely, so the J call is doubtful. Germline-derived CDR1 and CDR2 are SQVTM and ANQGSEA. The CDR3 is 12 residues long. The CDR3 spells CSVGGTGVEQYF. CDR3 nucleotides: TGCAGCGTTGGCGGGACAGGGGTCGAGCAGTACTTC.

For this clone: The sample has other DNA sequences that encode this CDR3 too. The V and J genes are TRBV7-9 and TRBJ1-1; weak D call: TRBD1 (5 bases). Trimming cost V 3 bases and J 4 bases, with 9 bases left between them. Germline V gene sequence: CDR1 SEHNR, CDR2 FQNEAQ (reference sequence). The CDR3 spans 13 residues. The CDR3, as DNA: TGTGCCAGCAGCTTGGGGGGGGGCACTGAAGCTTTCTTT. Protein product: CASSLGGGTEAFF.

The chain links TRBV7-9 to TRBJ1-1; tentatively, D is TRBD1 (5 bases). The germline V gene encodes CDR1 SEHNR and CDR2 FQNEAQ (reference sequence). This CDR3 is 15 amino acids long. Trimming shortened V by 4 bases and J by 1 base, and 13 bases separated the two germline ends. The CDR3, as DNA: TGTGCCAGCAGCTCCTTCGGGAGGGGGAACACTGAAGCTTTCTTT. Its translation is CASSSFGRGNTEAFF.

The V gene is TRBV27, the J gene TRBJ2-4; TRBD1 matches at 11 bases. The CDR3 extends over 13 amino acids. Germline V gene data show CDR1 as MNHEY and CDR2 as SMNVEV (reference sequence). V shed 10 bases and J 7 bases; nucleotides not matched to a gene: 6. CDR3 amino acids: CAIRDRGGNIQYF. DNA for the CDR3: TGTGCCATCCGGGACAGGGGGGGGAACATTCAGTACTTC.

This chain uses TRBV23-1 with TRBJ2-2, with D possibly matching TRBD1 (5 bases). TRBV23-1 is noted as an ORF with a role that remains uncertain. The CDR3 consists of 18 residues. Trimming shortened V by 1 base and J by 4 bases, and 19 bases separated the two germline ends. The CDR3 sequence: CASSQLNTGAEVTGELFF. The DNA for the CDR3 is TGCGCCAGCAGTCAATTAAATACAGGAGCCGAGGTCACCGGGGAGCTGTTTTTT.

The chain employs TRBV5-1 and TRBJ1-1; D is unclear. This CDR3 contains 15 residues. Trimming cost V 0 bases and J 6 bases, with 15 bases left between them. Per the germline V gene, CDR1 is SGHRS and CDR2 is YFSETQ. CDR3: CASSLGAGSKPEAFF. The CDR3 DNA sequence: TGCGCCAGCAGCTTGGGGGCCGGGAGCAAACCTGAAGCTTTCTTT.

CDR3 sequence (DNA): TGTGCCACCAGCAGAGTAAGAGACAGCGGGGAATTGGCAGATACGCAGTATTTT. Translated: CATSRVRDSGELADTQYF. This chain uses TRBV15 with TRBJ2-3; 7 nucleotides line up with TRBD2. The V gene end was trimmed by 1 base and the J gene end by 4 bases; junction bases not matched to a gene: 14. Germline loops: CDR1 LNHNV, CDR2 YYDKDF (reference sequence). This CDR3 region has 18 residues.

The CDR3 is CATSSGTGNFGEQFF. The CDR3 nucleotides are TGTGCCACCAGCAGCGGGACAGGGAATTTCGGTGAGCAGTTCTTC. The rearrangement links TRBV15 to TRBJ2-1, with 9 bases aligning to TRBD1. The CDR3 has 15 residues. Germline loops: CDR1 LNHNV, CDR2 YYDKDF (reference sequence). The ends lost 3 bases at V and 9 bases at J; junction bases unmatched: 9.

The chain uses TRBV5-1 and TRBJ1-2, with TRBD1 matching over 10 bases. Germline CDR1 reads SGHRS; CDR2 reads YFSETQ. The V and J ends lost 4 bases and 8 bases, in that order; junction bases with no gene match: 20. This CDR3 is built from 18 residues. In DNA form, the CDR3 reads TGCGCCAGCAGCCTTATCAGTGGGGACCCGGGACAGGGGAACGGCTACACCTTC. It translates to CASSLISGDPGQGNGYTF.

This clone was counted once. The rearrangement links TRBV19 to TRBJ1-5; TRBD1 matches at 10 bases. CDR3 length: 15 amino acids. V trimming: 4 bases; J trimming: 7 bases; junction bases outside the gene matches: 7. Germline CDR1 LNHDA, CDR2 SQIVND (reference sequence). The CDR3 loop is CASSTLGQGSQPQHF. The CDR3 bases are TGTGCCAGTAGTACTCTGGGACAGGGGAGCCAGCCCCAGCATTTT. Variable domain in full (rest from reference TRBV19 and TRBJ1-5): DGGITQSPKYLFRKEGQNVTLSCEQNLNHDAMYWYRQDPGQGLRLIYYSQIVNDFQKGDIAEGYSVSREKKESFPLTVTSAQKNPTAFYLCASSTLGQGSQPQHFGDGTRLSIL.

The chain employs TRBV4-2 and TRBJ1-1; TRBD1 might be the D (6 bases). Germline assignment: CDR1 LGHNA and CDR2 YNFKEQ. The V and J ends lost 0 bases and 5 bases respectively, with 13 bases between them. The CDR3 length is 15 residues. The DNA of the CDR3 is TGTGCCAGCAGCCAAGATAGGGGGGAGGGTACTGAAGCTTTCTTT. Translated, it gives CASSQDRGEGTEAFF.

The chain uses TRBV6-1 and TRBJ1-1, with 7 nucleotides matching TRBD1. Germline CDR1 reads MNHNS; CDR2 reads SASEGT. This CDR3 has 12 amino acids. Trimming cost V 3 bases and J 8 bases; bases outside gene matches: 3. Here the CDR3 DNA reads TGTGCCAGCAGTGACCAGGGGGTGGAAGCTTTCTTT. The encoded protein is CASSDQGVEAFF.

V gene TRBV6-5 combines with J gene TRBJ2-1; TRBD2 agrees at 10 bases. The CDR3 is 14 amino acids. V lost 6 bases, J lost 6 bases, and 5 bases stayed unmatched. Germline V lookup: CDR1 MNHEY, CDR2 SVGAGI. For the CDR3, the DNA is TGTGCCAGCAGGCTAGCGGGGGCAGGCAATGAGCAGTTCTTC. As protein: CASRLAGAGNEQFF.

The chain is built from TRBV28 and TRBJ1-1; no clear D. Per the germline V gene, CDR1 is MDHEN and CDR2 is SYDVKM. The ends were cut back, 5 bases at V and 1 base at J, with 8 bases in the middle. This CDR3 contains 13 residues. CDR3 bases: TGTGCCAGCAGTCCTAGACGGAACACTGAAGCTTTCTTT. Translating it yields CASSPRRNTEAFF.

This clone was seen only a few times. The chain joins TRBV4-3 to TRBJ1-3; D possibly corresponds to TRBD1 (6 bases). This CDR3 spans 16 amino acids. CDR1 and CDR2 (germline): LGHNA, YSLEER. V lost 4 bases to trimming and J lost 1 base, with 14 bases between them. CDR3 loop: CASSLGRGGSGNTIYF. DNA of the CDR3: TGCGCCAGCAGCCTCGGCAGAGGGGGTTCTGGAAACACCATATATTTT.

V usage is TRBV2 and J usage is TRBJ2-7; TRBD1 matches at 7 bases. The V gene end was trimmed by 5 bases and the J gene end by 0 bases; junction bases not matched to a gene: 4. Germline CDR1 reads SNHLY; CDR2 reads FYNNEI. This CDR3 is 14 amino acids long. The CDR3 DNA follows: TGTGCCAGCAGTACTGACAGGGCCTCCTACGAGCAGTACTTC. The encoded protein is CASSTDRASYEQYF.

The rearrangement links TRBV5-6 to TRBJ1-1; the D gene is possibly TRBD1 (6 bases). With 3 bases removed from V and 7 bases from J, the gap between germline ends came to 16 bases. The CDR3 contains 14 residues. Germline CDR1 is SGHDT and CDR2 is YYEEEE. The CDR3: CASSSVGGRGEAFF. The CDR3 coding sequence is TGTGCCAGCAGCTCGGTCGGGGGGCGGGGTGAAGCTTTCTTT.

The chain joins TRBV9 to TRBJ2-5; a possible D gene is TRBD2 (5 bases). The V gene lost 1 base and the J gene lost 2 bases, with 12 bases spanning the gap. Germline lookup yields CDR1 SGDLS and CDR2 YYNGEE. The CDR3 covers 15 residues. The CDR3 nucleotides read TGTGCCAGCAGCGTATTCGGGGTCGGACAAGAGACCCAGTACTTC. This codes for CASSVFGVGQETQYF.

J is TRBJ1-1 and V is TRBV5-4, with TRBD1 identical over 9 bases. J lost 6 bases, V lost 2 bases, and 8 bases had no gene match. The CDR3 has 15 residues. The germline V gene has CDR1 SGHNT and CDR2 YYREEE (reference sequence). The CDR3 coding sequence is TGTGCCAGCAGCTTTTCCGGGACAGGGATCGCTGAAGCTTTCTTT. Encoded protein: CASSFSGTGIAEAFF.

This clone came up once. The chain is built from TRBV28 and TRBJ2-3; possibly TRBD2 for D (6 bases). The V gene lost 5 bases and the J gene lost 1 base, with 13 bases spanning the gap. Germline assignment: CDR1 MDHEN and CDR2 SYDVKM. The CDR3 contains 15 residues. The CDR3 region is CASSRIGGGTDTQYF. The CDR3 bases are TGTGCCAGCAGTAGGATCGGAGGGGGCACAGATACGCAGTATTTT.

The chain has TRBV7-2 and TRBJ1-5; 12 nucleotides match TRBD1. The CDR3 extends over 16 amino acids. Germline-derived CDR1 and CDR2 are SGHTA and FQGNSA. J lost 11 bases, V lost 3 bases, and 11 bases had no gene match. The CDR3 loop reads CASSLAGTGGSRTQHF. CDR3 nucleotide sequence: TGTGCCAGCAGCTTGGCCGGGACAGGGGGCAGTAGGACCCAGCATTTT.

The genes are TRBV28 and TRBJ1-5; 7 bases align to TRBD1. J was trimmed by 2 bases and V by 5 bases; bases with no gene match: 9. The CDR3 covers 16 residues. Germline loops: CDR1 MDHEN, CDR2 SYDVKM. This chain's CDR3 is CASSTRQGFGNQPQHF. The CDR3 DNA sequence: TGTGCCAGCAGTACCCGACAGGGTTTCGGCAATCAGCCCCAGCATTTT.

The gene calls are TRBV25-1 and TRBJ1-2, with 9 bases matching TRBD1. This CDR3 contains 18 residues. Germline CDR1 reads MGHDK; CDR2 reads SYGVNS. Trimming at V came to 1 base and at J to 6 bases, leaving 15 bases not matched to a gene. CDR3 region: CASSEWEVDGDRVNGYTF. CDR3 nucleotides: TGTGCCAGCAGTGAATGGGAGGTTGACGGGGACAGGGTAAATGGCTACACCTTC.

The chain joins TRBV30 to TRBJ1-4; D is uncertain. Per the germline V gene, CDR1 is GTSNPN and CDR2 is SVGIG (reference sequence). The CDR3 sequence is 14 residues long. Trimming stripped 1 base from V and 5 bases from J, with 11 bases between. CDR3 coding DNA: TGTGCCTGGAGTGGAGGGTGGGCGAATGAAAAACTGTTTTTT. Its translation is CAWSGGWANEKLFF.

A single count supports this clone. The J gene is TRBJ1-5, the V gene TRBV10-2, with a weak D call TRBD1 (6 bases). CDR1 is WSHSY and CDR2 is SAAADI in the germline V gene. Deletions cut 8 bases from V and 16 bases from J, with 21 bases between. The CDR3 spans 12 residues. For the CDR3, the DNA is TGCGCCAGCGGAACGACAGGCCAAGAGGAACATTTT. This translates into CASGTTGQEEHF.